This TCR beta chain was recovered during a study of spatial heterogeneity in lung cancer. In TCRdb, the 5' RACE reads were re-called with MiXCR into one record per CDR3 protein. The table records about 38,000 distinct CDR3 sequences, around 7% of them present only once. The CDR3 length is 16 residues. The J segment lost 5 bases and the V segment lost 5 bases, leaving 5 bases of the junction unmatched. CDR1 is SGHNT, CDR2 YYREEE, per germline (reference sequence). Noted time point: sample taken at primary tumor resection. The donors were about 67 patients with non-small cell lung cancer that was early-stage and untreated. This clonotype was recorded many times.

The genes are TRBV5-4 and TRBJ2-1; 15 bases match TRBD2. The origin of this receptor is a male donor with early-stage non-small cell lung cancer. The sample was PBMCs, taken at surgery. The CDR3 reads CASRQGTSGRNNEQFF. The CDR3 coding sequence is TGTGCCAGCAGACAGGGGACTAGCGGGAGGAACAATGAGCAGTTCTTC.